This TCR beta chain is drawn from a study of siplizumab effects on memory and regulatory T cells. Trimming removed 4 bases at V and 3 bases at J, with 16 bases between. This CDR3 contains 15 residues. Per germline, CDR1 SEHNR and CDR2 FQNEAQ (reference sequence). Method: immunoSEQ multiplex PCR; TCRdb's copy keeps in-frame clones and lacks some. The table records approximately 65,000 clones, roughly 85% of them present only once. This TCR derives from a human donor in good health. This chain links TRBV7-9 with TRBJ2-7, with a possible D match to TRBD1 (6 bases). The sample comprised memory CD4+ T cells sorted from blood. This chain's CDR3 is CASSSQQGTFYEQYF. The CDR3 bases are TGTGCCAGCAGCTCCCAACAGGGAACATTCTACGAGCAGTACTTC.